This passage covers 4 T cell receptor beta chains from one sample sequenced in a study of early T cells in non-severe SARS-CoV-2 infection (dated by TCRdb to the early 2020s). Libraries were made using 5' RACE. Sequencing was performed on a NextSeq 500. In-frame beta chains were kept once TCRdb had trimmed the public reads at Q25 with fastp and called clones with MiXCR. Duplicate CDR3 protein sequences are folded into a single record with the most common DNA and genes. The sample table contains 55,000 to 80,000 distinct CDR3 sequences; only one count was recorded for about an eighth of them. 5% to 7% of the sample lies in the top ten. This specimen was whole blood, taken at baseline. The receptors shown here come from an adult who was a healthcare worker with PCR-confirmed SARS-CoV-2 infection or an uninfected control (not recorded which).

V gene TRBV7-8 combines with J gene TRBJ2-1, with 13 bases fitting TRBD2. CDR3 length: 12 residues. Germline V CDR1 and CDR2: SGHVS, FQNEAQ. The ends lost 5 bases at V and 16 bases at J; junction bases unmatched: 5. The CDR3 nucleotides are TGTGCCAGCAGCCCCGGGACTAGCGGGGTCTTCTTC. Translating it yields CASSPGTSGVFF.

The sample holds a few counts of this clonotype. The CDR3 DNA sequence: TGTGCCAGCAGTGAAAATCTCGTTAGCACAGATACGCAGTATTTT. Translation: CASSENLVSTDTQYF. The V call is TRBV2, the J call TRBJ2-3, with D unresolved. The germline V and J ends were trimmed by 2 bases and 0 bases, with 9 bases remaining between them. The CDR3 is made up of 15 amino acids. CDR1 and CDR2 from the germline V gene are SNHLY and FYNNEI.

Only a few counts were recorded for this clonotype. This sequence joins TRBV29-1 and TRBJ2-7; weak D call: TRBD1 (7 bases). CDR3 length: 12 amino acids. Germline values: CDR1 SQVTM, CDR2 ANQGSEA. V lost 6 bases, J lost 4 bases, and 13 bases lay in between. The CDR3 protein is CSVEGAKYEQYF. The DNA for the CDR3 is TGCAGCGTGGAGGGGGCGAAGTACGAGCAGTACTTC.

This clonotype has more than one count but fewer than ten. The chain uses TRBV20-1 and TRBJ1-3; D is uncertain. Germline V lookup: CDR1 DFQATT, CDR2 SNEGSKA (reference sequence). Trimming removed 2 bases from V and 1 base from J, with 12 bases in between. The CDR3 sequence is 15 residues long. The CDR3 here is CSARPRRGSGNTIYF. The CDR3 region has the DNA TGCAGTGCTAGACCTCGCCGGGGATCTGGAAACACCATATATTTT.